The clone carrying this T cell receptor (beta chain) appeared once. What it recognizes is unknown. This CDR3 region has 13 residues. Germline trimming cut 10 bases from V and 8 bases from J; bases unmatched to any gene: 10. Germline V gene data show CDR1 as LNHDA and CDR2 as SQIVND (reference sequence). Assay used: immunoSEQ multiplex PCR; TCRdb lists only in-frame clones, some missing. Among 100,000 or so clones listed, more than 85% were seen once. The data originate from a study of siplizumab effects on memory and regulatory T cells. Overall study results and limits: Unstimulated subsets accounted for the mapping of only a minor share of the clones that were alloreactive. It seemed that naive T cells were more diverse than memory cells and were major contributors to the alloresponse. Versus approximately 29% in controls, the mappable alloreactive CD4+ clones averaged roughly 68% Treg-derived with siplizumab.

Material for sequencing was CD4+ T cells sorted from blood. This sequence joins TRBV19 and TRBJ1-2; 10 bases are a match to TRBD1. This receptor was identified in a human donor in good health. Some clones in this sample may be carry-over from other donors' samples. CDR3 loop: CATSPGTGDGYTF. In DNA form, the CDR3 reads TGTGCCACATCTCCCGGGACAGGGGACGGCTACACCTTC.